This T cell receptor (beta chain) was retrieved from a study of identical twins (TCRdb year 2016). Background for the entire study: To test whether fetal clonotypes persist, this study deep-sequenced TCR alpha and beta repertoires from monozygotic twins, from unrelated adults of various ages, and from cord blood. To rule out contamination, replicate twin experiments were performed at different times with different library preparation protocols. What the study reported, not specific to this receptor: In monozygotic twins, out-of-frame TCR alpha sharing was systematically underestimated by recombination models, although the models agreed with sharing between unrelated individuals. Conclusions relied on cross-sectional statistical analysis, since the same donors could not be followed over many years. The excess sharing between twins in beta out-of-frame sequences was weaker because fewer shared sequences reduced the signal-to-noise ratio. Invariant T cells such as MAIT and iNKT could partly confound zero-insertion analyses, although diverse VJ usage argued against such confounding for most clonotypes. Abundant cord blood beta clonotypes had fewer insertions, young adult naive repertoires showed a similar but weaker trend, and memory repertoires showed no such trend. Compared with coincidental sharing between unrelated individuals, out-of-frame TCR alpha sequences shared between twins had an excess of sequences with low generation probability.

The CDR3 starts with the cysteine, ends with the phenylalanine, and has 12 residues. Only the CDR3 region is kept as DNA, spanning 36 bases read in frame from base 1. CDR1 and CDR2 are read off the germline V gene as MNHEY and SVGEGT. Trimming costs V 10 bases and J 0 bases, and their ends lie 10 bases apart. The library came from 5' RACE. Sequenced on an Illumina HiSeq 2000. Template switching introduced a universal primer binding site; the final cDNA contained a unique molecular identifier, enabling accurate counting of TCR cDNA molecules. First-strand cDNA for TCR alpha and beta chains was synthesized from specific primers in the conserved constant-segment region. Each cDNA library was double barcoded, with a SMART-Mk sample barcode plus Illumina barcodes, to control for contamination. TruSeq adapter sequences, together with Illumina sample barcodes, were added in two successive PCR steps. Sequencing of the TCR alpha and beta cDNA libraries was done on the Illumina HiSeq platform using custom primers. For the original study's pipeline: MiGEC processed the raw reads to extract unique molecular identifiers, while MiXCR was used to determine the CDR3 positions. For each individual, recombination models were inferred using an EM algorithm with the repgenHMM and IGoR tools. Shared clonotypes were analyzed with the tcR package in R, and sharing was normalized by the product of cloneset sizes. To study raw recombination free of thymic and clonal selection effects, out-of-frame nonproductive sequences were analyzed. TCRdb passed the public sequencing reads through fastp at Q25 and MiXCR, retaining productive beta sequences. Every entry covers one CDR3 protein and lists the most common genes and DNA from its rows. TCRdb, not the authors, supplied the V and J calls. This sample gives roughly 470,000 distinct CDR3 sequences in total; 14% of them show up just once. Clones ranked in the top ten supply about 0.94% of the sample.

With regard to this clonotype: Its antigen is currently not known. Nothing much larger sits one base from this clone, and base qualities are not available.

All donors were healthy Caucasians. The twin cohort consisted of three pairs of female monozygotic twins, all aged about 18 to 29 years. CD4+ and CD8+ T cell populations were isolated with positive isolation kits from Invitrogen. These sequences were also reported in another study, on yellow fever vaccine responses in identical twins. The other study reports the following: The T cell response to vaccination in identical twins was reported by the authors to appear partly convergent and partly personalized. Focusing on identical twins, the study followed the T cell clones that responded to the vaccine, and did so with precision.

The source material was CD4+ T cells sorted from blood. Recombination joined TRBV6-2 or TRBV6-3 with TRBJ2-7; TRBD2 might be the D gene, on 5 matching bases. This sequence originates from a woman aged 18-29 years in good health. DNA sequence: TGTGCCACCCATGGGAGCTCCTACGAGCAGTACTTC. It encodes CATHGSSYEQYF.